This T cell receptor (beta chain) was documented in a study of PD-L1 blockade in urothelial cancer. Study summary: Blood gave a median 141,255 T cells.

Germline V gene sequence: CDR1 SGHDT, CDR2 YYEEEE. Trimming stripped 4 bases from V and 4 bases from J, with 18 bases between. The CDR3 spans 15 residues. TCRdb keeps only in-frame clones here, not all; method: immunoSEQ multiplex PCR. The sample lists tens of thousands of clones; roughly 86% were seen once. Sequences were derived from PBMCs, sampled around atezolizumab (anti-PD-L1) treatment. This TCR derives from a man in his 70s with urothelial cancer. This rearrangement joins TRBV5-6 to TRBJ2-7, with D possibly matching TRBD2 (5 bases). DNA of the CDR3: TGTGCCAGCAGCCCCGGGGTTGAGTTGGCGTACGAGCAGTACTTC. Protein: CASSPGVELAYEQYF.